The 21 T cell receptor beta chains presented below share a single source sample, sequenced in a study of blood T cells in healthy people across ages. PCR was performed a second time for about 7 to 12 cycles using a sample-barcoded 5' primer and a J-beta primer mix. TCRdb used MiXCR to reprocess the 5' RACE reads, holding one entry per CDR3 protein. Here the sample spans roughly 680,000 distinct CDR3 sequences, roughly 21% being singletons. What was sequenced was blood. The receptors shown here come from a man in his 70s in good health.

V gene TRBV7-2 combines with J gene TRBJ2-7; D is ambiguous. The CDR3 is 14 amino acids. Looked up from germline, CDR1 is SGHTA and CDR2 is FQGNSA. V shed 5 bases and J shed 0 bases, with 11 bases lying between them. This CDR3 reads CASSPQSSSYEQYF. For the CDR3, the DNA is TGTGCCAGCAGCCCTCAGAGTAGCTCCTACGAGCAGTACTTC.

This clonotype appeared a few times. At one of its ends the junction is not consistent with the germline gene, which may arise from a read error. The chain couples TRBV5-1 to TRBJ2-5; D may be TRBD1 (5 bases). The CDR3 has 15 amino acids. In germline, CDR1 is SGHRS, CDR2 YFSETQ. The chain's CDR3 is CASSSTAKLYNEQSF. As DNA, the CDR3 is TGCGCCAGCAGCTCGACAGCAAAGCTCTACAATGAGCAGTCCTTC.

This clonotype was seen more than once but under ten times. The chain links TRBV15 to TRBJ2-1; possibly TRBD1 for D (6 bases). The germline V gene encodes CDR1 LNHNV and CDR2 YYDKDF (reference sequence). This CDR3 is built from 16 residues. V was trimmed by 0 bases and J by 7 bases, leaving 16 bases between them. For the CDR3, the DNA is TGTGCCACCAGCAGAGACGTGAGGTCAGGGGAAAATGAGCAGTTCTTC. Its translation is CATSRDVRSGENEQFF.

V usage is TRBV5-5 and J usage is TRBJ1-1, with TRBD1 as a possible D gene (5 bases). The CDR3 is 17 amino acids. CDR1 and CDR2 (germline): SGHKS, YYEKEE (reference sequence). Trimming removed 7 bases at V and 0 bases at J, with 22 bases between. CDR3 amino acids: CASELDPFGHLNTEAFF. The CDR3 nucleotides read TGTGCCAGCGAGCTCGACCCTTTTGGACACTTGAACACTGAAGCTTTCTTT.

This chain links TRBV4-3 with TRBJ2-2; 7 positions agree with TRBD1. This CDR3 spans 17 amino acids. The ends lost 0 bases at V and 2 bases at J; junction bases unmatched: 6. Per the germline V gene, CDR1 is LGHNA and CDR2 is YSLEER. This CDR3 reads CASSQDMRQGNTGELFF. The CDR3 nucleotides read TGCGCCAGCAGCCAAGATATGAGACAGGGAAACACCGGGGAGCTGTTTTTT.

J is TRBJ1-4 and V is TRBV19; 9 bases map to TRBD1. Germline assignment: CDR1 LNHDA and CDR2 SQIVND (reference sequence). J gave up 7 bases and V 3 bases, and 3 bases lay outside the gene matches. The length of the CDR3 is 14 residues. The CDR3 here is CASSILDRGEKLFF. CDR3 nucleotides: TGTGCCAGTAGTATCTTGGACAGGGGTGAAAAACTGTTTTTT.

CDR3 sequence reads: CASRPPGQGSDTQYF. For the CDR3, the DNA is TGTGCCAGCAGACCACCGGGACAGGGGTCAGATACGCAGTATTTT. The chain uses TRBV12-3 or TRBV12-4 and TRBJ2-3, with TRBD1 matching 10 bases. This CDR3 region has 15 residues. V shed 6 bases, J shed 4 bases, and the junction held 7 bases outside the gene matches.

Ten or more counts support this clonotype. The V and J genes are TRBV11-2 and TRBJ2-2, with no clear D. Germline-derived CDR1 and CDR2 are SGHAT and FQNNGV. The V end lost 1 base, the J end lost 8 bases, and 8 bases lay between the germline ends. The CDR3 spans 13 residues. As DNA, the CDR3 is TGTGCCAGCAGCTTAGGATTCCTAGGGGAGCTGTTTTTT. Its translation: CASSLGFLGELFF.

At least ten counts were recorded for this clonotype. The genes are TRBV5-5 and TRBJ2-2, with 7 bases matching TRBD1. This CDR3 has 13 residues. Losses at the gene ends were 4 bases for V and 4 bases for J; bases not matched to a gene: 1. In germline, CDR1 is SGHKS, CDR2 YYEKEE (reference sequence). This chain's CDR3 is CASSRDSTGELFF. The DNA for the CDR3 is TGTGCCAGCAGCCGGGACAGCACCGGGGAGCTGTTTTTT.

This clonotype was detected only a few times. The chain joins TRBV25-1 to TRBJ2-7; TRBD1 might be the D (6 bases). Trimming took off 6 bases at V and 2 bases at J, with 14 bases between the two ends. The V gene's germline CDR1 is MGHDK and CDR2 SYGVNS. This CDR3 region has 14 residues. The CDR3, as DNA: TGTGCCAGCAGAGGACAGATCCAGACCTACGAGCAGTACTTC. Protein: CASRGQIQTYEQYF.

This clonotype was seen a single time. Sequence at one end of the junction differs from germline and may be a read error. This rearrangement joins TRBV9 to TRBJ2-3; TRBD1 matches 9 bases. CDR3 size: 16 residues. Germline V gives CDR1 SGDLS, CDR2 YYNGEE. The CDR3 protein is CASCVRPGTGTDTQYF. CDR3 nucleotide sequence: TGTGCCAGCTGCGTCCGCCCCGGGACAGGGACAGATACGCAGTATTTT.

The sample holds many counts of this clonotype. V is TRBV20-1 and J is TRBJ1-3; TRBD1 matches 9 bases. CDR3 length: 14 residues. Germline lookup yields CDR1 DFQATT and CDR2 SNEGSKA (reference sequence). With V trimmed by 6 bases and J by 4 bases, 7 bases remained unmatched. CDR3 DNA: TGCAGTGCGGGGAACAGGGGGCGCGGAAACACCATATATTTT. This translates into CSAGNRGRGNTIYF.

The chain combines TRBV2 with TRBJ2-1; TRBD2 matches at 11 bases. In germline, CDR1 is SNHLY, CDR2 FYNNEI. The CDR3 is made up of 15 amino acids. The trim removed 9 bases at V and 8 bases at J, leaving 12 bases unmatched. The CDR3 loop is CASRLTSGIIDEQFF. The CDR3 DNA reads TGTGCCAGTCGCCTGACTAGCGGGATAATTGATGAGCAGTTCTTC.

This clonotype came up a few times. The CDR3: CASSLAPGQGRETQYF. In nucleotides, the CDR3 is TGTGCCAGCAGTTTGGCACCGGGACAGGGACGAGAGACCCAGTACTTC. The chain recombines TRBV27 with TRBJ2-5, with 9 bases identical to TRBD1. The germline V gene encodes CDR1 MNHEY and CDR2 SMNVEV (reference sequence). This CDR3 region has 16 residues. Losses at the gene ends were 3 bases for V and 4 bases for J; bases not matched to a gene: 9.

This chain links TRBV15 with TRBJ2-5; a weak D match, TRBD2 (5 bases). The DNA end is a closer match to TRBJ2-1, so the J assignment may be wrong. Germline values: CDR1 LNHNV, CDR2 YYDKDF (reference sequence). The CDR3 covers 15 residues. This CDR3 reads CATSRDIGVRNEQFF. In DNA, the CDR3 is TGTGCCACCAGCAGAGATATCGGGGTACGGAATGAGCAGTTCTTC.

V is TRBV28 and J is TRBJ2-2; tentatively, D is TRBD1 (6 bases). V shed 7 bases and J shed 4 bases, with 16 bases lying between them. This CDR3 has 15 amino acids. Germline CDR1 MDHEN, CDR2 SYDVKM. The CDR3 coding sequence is TGTGCCAGCATCGCACAGGGAAGGGGCACCGGGGAGCTGTTTTTT. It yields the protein CASIAQGRGTGELFF.

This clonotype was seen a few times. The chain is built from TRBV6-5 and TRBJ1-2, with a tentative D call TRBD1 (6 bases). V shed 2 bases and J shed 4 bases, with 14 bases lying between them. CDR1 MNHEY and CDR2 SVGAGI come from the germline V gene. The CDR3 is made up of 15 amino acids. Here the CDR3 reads CASSYGGAQSYGYTF. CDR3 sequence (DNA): TGTGCCAGCAGTTACGGGGGGGCGCAGAGCTATGGCTACACCTTC.

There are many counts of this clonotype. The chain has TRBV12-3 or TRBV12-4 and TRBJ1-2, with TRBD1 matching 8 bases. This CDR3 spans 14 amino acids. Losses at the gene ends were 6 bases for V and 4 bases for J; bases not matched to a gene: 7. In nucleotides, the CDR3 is TGTGCCAGCAGCCCACAGGGGGTGGGCTATGGCTACACCTTC. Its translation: CASSPQGVGYGYTF.

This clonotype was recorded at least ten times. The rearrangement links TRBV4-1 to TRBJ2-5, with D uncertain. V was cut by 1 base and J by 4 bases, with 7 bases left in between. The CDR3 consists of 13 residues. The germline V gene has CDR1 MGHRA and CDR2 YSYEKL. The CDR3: CASSQAGPETQYF. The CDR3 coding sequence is TGCGCCAGCAGCCAAGCTGGTCCAGAGACCCAGTACTTC.

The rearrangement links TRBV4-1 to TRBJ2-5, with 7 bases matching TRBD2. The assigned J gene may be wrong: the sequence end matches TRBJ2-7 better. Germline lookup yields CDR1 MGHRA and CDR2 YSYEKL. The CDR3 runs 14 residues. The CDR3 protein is CASSPLAVSYEQYF. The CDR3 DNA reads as TGCGCCAGCAGCCCGCTAGCGGTATCCTACGAGCAGTACTTC.

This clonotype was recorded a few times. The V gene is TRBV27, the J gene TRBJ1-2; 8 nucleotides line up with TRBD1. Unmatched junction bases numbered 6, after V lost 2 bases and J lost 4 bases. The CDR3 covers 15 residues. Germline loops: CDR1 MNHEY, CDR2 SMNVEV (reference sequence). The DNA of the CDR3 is TGTGCCAGCAGTTTAGGGACAGGCCTACCCTATGGCTACACCTTC. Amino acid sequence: CASSLGTGLPYGYTF.